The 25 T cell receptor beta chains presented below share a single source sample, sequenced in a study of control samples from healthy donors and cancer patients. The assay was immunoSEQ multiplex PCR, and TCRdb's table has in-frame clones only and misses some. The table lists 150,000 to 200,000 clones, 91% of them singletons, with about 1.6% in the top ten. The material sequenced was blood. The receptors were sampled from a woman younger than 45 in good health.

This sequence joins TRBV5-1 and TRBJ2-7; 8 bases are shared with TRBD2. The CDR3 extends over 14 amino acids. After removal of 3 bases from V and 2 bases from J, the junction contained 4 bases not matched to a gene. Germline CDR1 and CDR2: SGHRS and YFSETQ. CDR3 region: CASSSAGGAYEQYF. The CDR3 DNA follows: TGCGCCAGCAGCTCGGCGGGGGGAGCCTACGAGCAGTACTTC.

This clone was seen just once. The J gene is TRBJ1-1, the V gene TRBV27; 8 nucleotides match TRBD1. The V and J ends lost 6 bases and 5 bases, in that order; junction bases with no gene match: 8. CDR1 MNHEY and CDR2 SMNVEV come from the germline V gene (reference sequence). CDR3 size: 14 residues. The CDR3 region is CASRTTGQVTEAFF. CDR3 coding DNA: TGTGCCAGCAGAACAACGGGACAGGTGACTGAAGCTTTCTTT.

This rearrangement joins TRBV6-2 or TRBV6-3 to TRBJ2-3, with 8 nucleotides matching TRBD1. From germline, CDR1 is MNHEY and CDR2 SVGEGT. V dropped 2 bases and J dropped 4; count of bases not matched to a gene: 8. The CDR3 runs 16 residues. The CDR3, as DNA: TGTGCCAGCAGTTACGGGGCCAGGGGGCTGGCAGATACGCAGTATTTT. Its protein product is CASSYGARGLADTQYF.

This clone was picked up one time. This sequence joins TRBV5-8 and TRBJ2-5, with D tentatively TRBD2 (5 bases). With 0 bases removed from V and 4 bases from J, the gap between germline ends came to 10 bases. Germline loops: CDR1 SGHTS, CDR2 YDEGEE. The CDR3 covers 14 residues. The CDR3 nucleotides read TGTGCCAGCAGCTTGGGAGGGTCCGGAGAGACCCAGTACTTC. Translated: CASSLGGSGETQYF. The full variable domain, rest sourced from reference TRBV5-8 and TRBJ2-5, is EAGVTQSPTHLIKTRGQQATLRCSPISGHTSVYWYQQALGLGLQFLLWYDEGEERNRGNFPPRFSGRQFPNYSSELNVNALELEDSALYLCASSLGGSGETQYFGPGTRLLVL.

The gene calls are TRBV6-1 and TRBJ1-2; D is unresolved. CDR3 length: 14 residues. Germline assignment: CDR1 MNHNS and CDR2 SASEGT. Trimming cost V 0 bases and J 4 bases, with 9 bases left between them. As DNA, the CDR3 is TGTGCCAGCAGTGAAGCTCCCGGGCCCTATGGCTACACCTTC. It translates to CASSEAPGPYGYTF.

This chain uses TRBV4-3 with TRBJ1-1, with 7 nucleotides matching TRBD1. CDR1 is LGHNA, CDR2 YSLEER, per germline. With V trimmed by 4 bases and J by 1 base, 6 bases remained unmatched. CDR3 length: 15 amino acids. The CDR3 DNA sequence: TGCGCCAGCAGCCCGACCGGGACAGAGAACACTGAAGCTTTCTTT. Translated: CASSPTGTENTEAFF.

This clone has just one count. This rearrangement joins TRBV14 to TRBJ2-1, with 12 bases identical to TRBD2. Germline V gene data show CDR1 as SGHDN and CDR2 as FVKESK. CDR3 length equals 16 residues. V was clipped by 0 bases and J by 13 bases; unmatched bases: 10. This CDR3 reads CASSQDLAGGPSGQFF. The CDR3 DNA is TGTGCCAGCAGCCAAGATCTAGCGGGAGGGCCCAGTGGACAGTTCTTC.

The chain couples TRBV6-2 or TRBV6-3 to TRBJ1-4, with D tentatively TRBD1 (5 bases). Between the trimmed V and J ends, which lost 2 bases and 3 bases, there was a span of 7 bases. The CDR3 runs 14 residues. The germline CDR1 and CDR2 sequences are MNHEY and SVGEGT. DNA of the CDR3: TGTGCCAGCAGTTACCCAGGGTCTAATGAAAAACTGTTTTTT. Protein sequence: CASSYPGSNEKLFF.

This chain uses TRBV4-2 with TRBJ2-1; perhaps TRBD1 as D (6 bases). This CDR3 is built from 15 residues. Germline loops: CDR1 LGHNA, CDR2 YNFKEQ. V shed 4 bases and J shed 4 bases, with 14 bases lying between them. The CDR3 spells CASSRSGTQYNEQFF. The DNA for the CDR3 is TGTGCCAGCAGCCGATCCGGGACACAGTACAATGAGCAGTTCTTC.

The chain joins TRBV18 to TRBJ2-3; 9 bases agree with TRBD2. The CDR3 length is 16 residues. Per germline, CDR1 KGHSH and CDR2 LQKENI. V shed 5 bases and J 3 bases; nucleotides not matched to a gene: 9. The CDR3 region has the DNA TGTGCCAGCTCATCCCCGGGACTAGCTAGGACAGATACGCAGTATTTT. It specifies CASSSPGLARTDTQYF. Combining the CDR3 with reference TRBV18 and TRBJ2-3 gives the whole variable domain NAGVMQNPRHLVRRRGQEARLRCSPMKGHSHVYWYRQLPEEGLKFMVYLQKENIIDESGMPKERFSAEFPKEGPSILRIQQVVRGDSAAYFCASSSPGLARTDTQYFGPGTRLTVL.

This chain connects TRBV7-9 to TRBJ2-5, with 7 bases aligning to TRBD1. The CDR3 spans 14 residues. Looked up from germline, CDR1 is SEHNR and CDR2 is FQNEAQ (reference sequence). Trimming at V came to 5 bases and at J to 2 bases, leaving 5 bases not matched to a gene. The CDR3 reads CASSPGDSQETQYF. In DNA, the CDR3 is TGTGCCAGCAGCCCCGGGGACAGTCAAGAGACCCAGTACTTC.

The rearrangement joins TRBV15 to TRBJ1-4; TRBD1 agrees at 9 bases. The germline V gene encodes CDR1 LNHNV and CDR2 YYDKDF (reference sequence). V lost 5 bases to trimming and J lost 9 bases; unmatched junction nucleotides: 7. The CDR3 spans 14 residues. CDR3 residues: CATSGDRVKKKLFF. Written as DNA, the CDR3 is TGTGCCACCAGCGGGGACAGGGTTAAGAAAAAACTGTTTTTT. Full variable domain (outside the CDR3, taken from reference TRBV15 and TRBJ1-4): DAMVIQNPRYQVTQFGKPVTLSCSQTLNHNVMYWYQQKSSQAPKLLFHYYDKDFNNEADTPDNFQSRRPNTSFCFLDIRSPGLGDTAMYLCATSGDRVKKKLFFGSGTQLSVL.

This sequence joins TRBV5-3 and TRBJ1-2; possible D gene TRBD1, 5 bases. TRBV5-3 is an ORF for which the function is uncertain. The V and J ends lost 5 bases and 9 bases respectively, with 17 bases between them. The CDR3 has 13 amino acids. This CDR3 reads CARRNQGPSCYTF. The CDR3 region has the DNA TGTGCCAGAAGGAACCAGGGCCCTTCTTGCTACACCTTC.

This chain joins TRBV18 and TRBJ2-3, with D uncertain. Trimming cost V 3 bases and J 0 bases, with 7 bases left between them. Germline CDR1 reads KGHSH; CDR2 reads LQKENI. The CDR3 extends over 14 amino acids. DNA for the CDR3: TGTGCCAGCTCACCTCGCCCTAGCACAGATACGCAGTATTTT. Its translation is CASSPRPSTDTQYF. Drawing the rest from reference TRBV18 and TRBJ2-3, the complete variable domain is NAGVMQNPRHLVRRRGQEARLRCSPMKGHSHVYWYRQLPEEGLKFMVYLQKENIIDESGMPKERFSAEFPKEGPSILRIQQVVRGDSAAYFCASSPRPSTDTQYFGPGTRLTVL.

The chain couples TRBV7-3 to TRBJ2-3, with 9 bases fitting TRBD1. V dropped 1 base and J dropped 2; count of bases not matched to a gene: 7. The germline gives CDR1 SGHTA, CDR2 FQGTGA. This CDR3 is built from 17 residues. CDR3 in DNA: TGTGCCAGCAGCTTAAGGGGACAGGGTTGGTACACAGATACGCAGTATTTT. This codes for CASSLRGQGWYTDTQYF.

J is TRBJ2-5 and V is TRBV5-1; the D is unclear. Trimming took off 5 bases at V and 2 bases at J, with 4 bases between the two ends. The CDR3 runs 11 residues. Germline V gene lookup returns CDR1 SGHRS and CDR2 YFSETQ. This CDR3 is CASRLQETQYF. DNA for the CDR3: TGCGCCAGCAGACTACAAGAGACCCAGTACTTC.

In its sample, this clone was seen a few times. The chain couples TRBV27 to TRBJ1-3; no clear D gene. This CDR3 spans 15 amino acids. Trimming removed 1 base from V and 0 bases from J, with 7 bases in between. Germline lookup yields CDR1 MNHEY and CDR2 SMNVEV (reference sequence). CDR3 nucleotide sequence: TGTGCCAGCAGTTTATACGGGAGCTCTGGAAACACCATATATTTT. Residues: CASSLYGSSGNTIYF.

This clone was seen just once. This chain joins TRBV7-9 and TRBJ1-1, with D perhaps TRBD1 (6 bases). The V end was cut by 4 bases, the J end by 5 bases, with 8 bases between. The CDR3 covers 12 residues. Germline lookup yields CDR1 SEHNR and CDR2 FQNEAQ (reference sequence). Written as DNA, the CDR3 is TGTGCCAGCAGCTACAGGGATACTGAAGCTTTCTTT. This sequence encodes CASSYRDTEAFF. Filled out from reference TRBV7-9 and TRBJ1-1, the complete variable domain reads DTGVSQNPRHKITKRGQNVTFRCDPISEHNRLYWYRQTLGQGPEFLTYFQNEAQLEKSRLLSDRFSAERPKGSFSTLEIQRTEQGDSAMYLCASSYRDTEAFFGQGTRLTVV.

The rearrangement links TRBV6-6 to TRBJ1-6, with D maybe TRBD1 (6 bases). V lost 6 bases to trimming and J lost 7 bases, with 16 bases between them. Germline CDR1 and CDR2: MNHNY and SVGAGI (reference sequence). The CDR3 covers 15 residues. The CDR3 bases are TGTGCCAGCAGCCATCGGACAGTCGGCAATTCACCCCTCCACTTT. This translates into CASSHRTVGNSPLHF.

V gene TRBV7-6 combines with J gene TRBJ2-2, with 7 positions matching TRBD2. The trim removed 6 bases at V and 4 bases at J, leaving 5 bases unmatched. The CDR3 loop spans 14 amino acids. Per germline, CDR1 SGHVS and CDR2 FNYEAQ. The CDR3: CASSYSGITGELFF. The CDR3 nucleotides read TGTGCCAGCAGTTACAGCGGGATCACCGGGGAGCTGTTTTTT.

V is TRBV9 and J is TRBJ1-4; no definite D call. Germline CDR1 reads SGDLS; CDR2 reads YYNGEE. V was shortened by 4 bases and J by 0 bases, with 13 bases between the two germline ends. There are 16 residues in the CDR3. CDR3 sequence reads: CASSPRTPPTNEKLFF. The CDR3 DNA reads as TGTGCCAGCAGCCCCCGGACCCCACCAACTAATGAAAAACTGTTTTTT.

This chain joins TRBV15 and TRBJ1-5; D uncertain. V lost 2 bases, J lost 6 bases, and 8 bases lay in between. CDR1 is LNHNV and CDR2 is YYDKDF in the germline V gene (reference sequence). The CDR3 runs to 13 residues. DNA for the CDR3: TGTGCCACCAGCAGACAGCGCGGTCAGCCCCAGCATTTT. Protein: CATSRQRGQPQHF.

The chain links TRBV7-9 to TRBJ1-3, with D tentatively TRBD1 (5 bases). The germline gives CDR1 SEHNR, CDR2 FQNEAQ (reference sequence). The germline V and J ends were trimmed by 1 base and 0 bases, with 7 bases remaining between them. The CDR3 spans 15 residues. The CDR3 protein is CASSLGGNSGNTIYF. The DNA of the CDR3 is TGTGCCAGCAGCTTAGGGGGGAACTCTGGAAACACCATATATTTT.

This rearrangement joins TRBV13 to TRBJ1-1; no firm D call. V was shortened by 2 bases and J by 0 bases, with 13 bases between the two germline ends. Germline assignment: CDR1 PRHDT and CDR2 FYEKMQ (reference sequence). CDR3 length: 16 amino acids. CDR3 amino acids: CASSLRGSGLNTEAFF. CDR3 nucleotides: TGTGCCAGCAGCTTAAGAGGGTCCGGGTTGAACACTGAAGCTTTCTTT.

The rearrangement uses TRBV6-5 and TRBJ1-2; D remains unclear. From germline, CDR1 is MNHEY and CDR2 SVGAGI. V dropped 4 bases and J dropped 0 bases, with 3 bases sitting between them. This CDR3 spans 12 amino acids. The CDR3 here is CASSSSNYGYTF. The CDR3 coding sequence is TGTGCCAGCAGTTCCTCTAACTATGGCTACACCTTC.